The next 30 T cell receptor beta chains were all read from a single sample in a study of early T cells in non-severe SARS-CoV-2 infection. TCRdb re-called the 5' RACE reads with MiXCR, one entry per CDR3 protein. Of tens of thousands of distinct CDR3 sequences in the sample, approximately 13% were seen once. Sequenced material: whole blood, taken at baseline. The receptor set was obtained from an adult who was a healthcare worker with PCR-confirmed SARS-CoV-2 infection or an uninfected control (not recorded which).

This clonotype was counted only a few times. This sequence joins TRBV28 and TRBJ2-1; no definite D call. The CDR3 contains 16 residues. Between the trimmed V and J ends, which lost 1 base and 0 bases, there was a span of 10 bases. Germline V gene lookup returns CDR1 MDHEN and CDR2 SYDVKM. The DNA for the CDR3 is TGTGCCAGCAGTTTATCGGCGGTAAGCTCCTACAATGAGCAGTTCTTC. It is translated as CASSLSAVSSYNEQFF.

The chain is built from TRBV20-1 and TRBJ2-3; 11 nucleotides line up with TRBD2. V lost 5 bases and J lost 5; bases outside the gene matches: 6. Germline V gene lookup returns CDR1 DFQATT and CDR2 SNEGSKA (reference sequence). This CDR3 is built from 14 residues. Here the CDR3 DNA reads TGCAGTGCTTATAGCGGGGGGGCGGGAGATACGCAGTATTTT. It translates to CSAYSGGAGDTQYF.

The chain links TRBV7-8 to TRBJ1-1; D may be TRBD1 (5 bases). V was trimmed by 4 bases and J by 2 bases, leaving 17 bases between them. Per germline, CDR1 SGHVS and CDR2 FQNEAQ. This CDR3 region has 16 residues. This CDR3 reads CASSSQVGVLNTEAFF. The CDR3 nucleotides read TGTGCCAGCAGCTCCCAGGTGGGGGTCTTAAACACTGAAGCTTTCTTT.

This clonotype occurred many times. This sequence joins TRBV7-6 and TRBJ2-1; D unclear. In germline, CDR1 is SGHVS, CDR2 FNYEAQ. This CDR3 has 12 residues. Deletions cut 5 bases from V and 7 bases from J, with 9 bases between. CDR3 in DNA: TGTGCCAGCAGCCCAGCCGTGAATGAGCAGTTCTTC. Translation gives CASSPAVNEQFF.

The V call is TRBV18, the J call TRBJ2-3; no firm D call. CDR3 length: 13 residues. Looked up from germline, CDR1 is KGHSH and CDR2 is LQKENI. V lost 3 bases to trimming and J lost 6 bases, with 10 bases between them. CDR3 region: CASSPGHSDTQYF. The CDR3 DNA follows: TGTGCCAGCTCACCCGGGCATAGTGATACGCAGTATTTT.

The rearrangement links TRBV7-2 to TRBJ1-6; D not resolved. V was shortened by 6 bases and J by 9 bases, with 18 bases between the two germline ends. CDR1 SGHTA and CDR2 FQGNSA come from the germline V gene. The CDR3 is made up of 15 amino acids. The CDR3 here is CASRKEGTQGSPLHF. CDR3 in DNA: TGTGCCAGCAGAAAAGAAGGCACACAAGGTTCACCCCTCCACTTT.

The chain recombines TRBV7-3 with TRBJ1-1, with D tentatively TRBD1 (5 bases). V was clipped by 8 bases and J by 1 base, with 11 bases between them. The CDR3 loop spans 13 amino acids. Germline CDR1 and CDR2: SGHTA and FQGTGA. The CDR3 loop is CASGDGSNTEAFF. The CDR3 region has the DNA TGTGCCAGCGGGGACGGATCGAACACTGAAGCTTTCTTT.

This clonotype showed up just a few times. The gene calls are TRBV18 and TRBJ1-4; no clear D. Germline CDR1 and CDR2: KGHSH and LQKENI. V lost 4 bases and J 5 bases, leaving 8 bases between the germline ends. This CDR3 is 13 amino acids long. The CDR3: CASSQRVNEKLFF. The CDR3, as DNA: TGTGCCAGCTCACAGAGAGTAAATGAAAAACTGTTTTTT.

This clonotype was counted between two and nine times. The DNA for the CDR3 is TGTGCCAGCAGTCTACTAGCGGGTACGCAAGAGACCCAGTACTTC. Protein product: CASSLLAGTQETQYF. The rearrangement uses TRBV6-2 or TRBV6-3 and TRBJ2-5, with 9 nucleotides matching TRBD2. Trimming cost V 5 bases and J 2 bases; bases outside gene matches: 6. Germline V lookup: CDR1 MNHEY, CDR2 SVGEGT. The CDR3 is 15 amino acids.

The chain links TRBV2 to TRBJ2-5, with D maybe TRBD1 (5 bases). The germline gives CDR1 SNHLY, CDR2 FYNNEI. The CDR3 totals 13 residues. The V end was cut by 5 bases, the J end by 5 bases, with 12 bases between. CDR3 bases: TGTGCCAGCAGTCCCCAAACAGGCGAGACCCAGTACTTC. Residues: CASSPQTGETQYF. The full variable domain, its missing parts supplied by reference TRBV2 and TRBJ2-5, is EPEVTQTPSHQVTQMGQEVILRCVPISNHLYFYWYRQILGQKVEFLVSFYNNEISEKSEIFDDQFSVERPDGSNFTLKIRSTKLEDSAMYFCASSPQTGETQYFGPGTRLLVL.

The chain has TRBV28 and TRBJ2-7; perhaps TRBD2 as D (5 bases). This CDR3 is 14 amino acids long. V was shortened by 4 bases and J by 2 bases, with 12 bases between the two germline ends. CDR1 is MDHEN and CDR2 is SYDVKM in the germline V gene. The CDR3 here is CASSSRGRPYEQYF. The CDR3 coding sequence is TGTGCCAGCAGTTCCAGAGGGCGCCCCTACGAGCAGTACTTC. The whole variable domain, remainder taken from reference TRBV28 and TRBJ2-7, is DVKVTQSSRYLVKRTGEKVFLECVQDMDHENMFWYRQDPGLGLRLIYFSYDVKMKEKGDIPEGYSVSREKKERFSLILESASTNQTSMYLCASSSRGRPYEQYFGPGTRLTVT.

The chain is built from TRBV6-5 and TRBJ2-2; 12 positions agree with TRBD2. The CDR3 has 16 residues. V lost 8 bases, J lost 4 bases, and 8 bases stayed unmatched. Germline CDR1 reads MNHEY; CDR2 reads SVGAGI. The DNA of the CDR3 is TGTGCCAGCCTTGAGCTAGCGGGGGGGAGCACCGGGGAGCTGTTTTTT. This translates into CASLELAGGSTGELFF.

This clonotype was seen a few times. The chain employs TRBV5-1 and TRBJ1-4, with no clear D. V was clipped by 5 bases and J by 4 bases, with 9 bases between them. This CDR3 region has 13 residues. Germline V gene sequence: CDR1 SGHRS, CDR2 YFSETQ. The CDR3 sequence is CASRGSNNEKLFF. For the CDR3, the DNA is TGCGCCAGCAGGGGCAGTAATAATGAAAAACTGTTTTTT.

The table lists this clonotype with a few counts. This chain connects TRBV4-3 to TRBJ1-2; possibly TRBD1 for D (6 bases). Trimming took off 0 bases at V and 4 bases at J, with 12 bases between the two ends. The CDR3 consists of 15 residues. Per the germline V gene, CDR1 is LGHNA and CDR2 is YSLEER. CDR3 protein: CASSQDRGGGYGYTF. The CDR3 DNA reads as TGCGCCAGCAGCCAAGATCGAGGGGGTGGCTATGGCTACACCTTC.

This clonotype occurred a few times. The CDR3 loop reads CASSVSSYEQYF. The CDR3 DNA follows: TGTGCCAGCAGTGTCAGCTCCTACGAGCAGTACTTC. V and J are TRBV2 and TRBJ2-7; D uncertain. V was cut by 4 bases and J by 0 bases, with 4 bases left in between. This CDR3 has 12 residues. CDR1 and CDR2 (germline): SNHLY, FYNNEI.

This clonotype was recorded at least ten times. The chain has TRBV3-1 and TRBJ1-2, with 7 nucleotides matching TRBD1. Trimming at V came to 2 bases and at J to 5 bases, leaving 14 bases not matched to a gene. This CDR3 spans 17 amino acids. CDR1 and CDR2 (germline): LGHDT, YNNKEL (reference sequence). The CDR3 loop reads CASSQPLTGIRGYGYTF. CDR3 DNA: TGTGCCAGCAGCCAACCGCTGACAGGGATTAGGGGGTATGGCTACACCTTC. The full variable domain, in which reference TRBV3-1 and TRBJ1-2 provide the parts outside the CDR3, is DTAVSQTPKYLVTQMGNDKSIKCEQNLGHDTMYWYKQDSKKFLKIMFSYNNKELIINETVPNRFSPKSPDKAHLNLHINSLELGDSAVYFCASSQPLTGIRGYGYTFGSGTRLTVV.

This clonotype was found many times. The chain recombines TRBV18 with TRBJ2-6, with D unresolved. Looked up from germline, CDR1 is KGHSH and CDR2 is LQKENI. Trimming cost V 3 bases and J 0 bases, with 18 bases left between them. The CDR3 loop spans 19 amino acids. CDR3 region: CASSPTPRTANSGANVLTF. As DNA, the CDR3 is TGTGCCAGCTCACCGACGCCTAGGACGGCGAACTCTGGGGCCAACGTCCTGACTTTC.

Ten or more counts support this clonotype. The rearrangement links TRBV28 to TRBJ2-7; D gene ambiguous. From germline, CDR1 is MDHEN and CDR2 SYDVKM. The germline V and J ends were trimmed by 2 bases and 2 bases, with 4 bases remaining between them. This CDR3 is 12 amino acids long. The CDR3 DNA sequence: TGTGCCAGCAGTTTAGCCCCCTACGAGCAGTACTTC. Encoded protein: CASSLAPYEQYF.

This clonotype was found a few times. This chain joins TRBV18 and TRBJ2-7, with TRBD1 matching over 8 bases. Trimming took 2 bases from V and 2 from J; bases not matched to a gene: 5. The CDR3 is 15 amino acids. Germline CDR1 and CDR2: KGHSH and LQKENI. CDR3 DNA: TGTGCCAGCTCACCAGCGGGGACAGGCACCTACGAGCAGTACTTC. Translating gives CASSPAGTGTYEQYF.

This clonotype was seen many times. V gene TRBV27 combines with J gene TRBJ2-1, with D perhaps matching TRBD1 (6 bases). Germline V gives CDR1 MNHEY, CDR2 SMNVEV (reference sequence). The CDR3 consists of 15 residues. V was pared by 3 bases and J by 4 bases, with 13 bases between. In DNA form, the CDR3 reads TGTGCCAGCAGTTTTGAGGGGGTAAGGTACAATGAGCAGTTCTTC. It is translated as CASSFEGVRYNEQFF.

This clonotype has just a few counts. DNA for the CDR3: TGTGCCAGCAGTTTATTCCAGGGTCGCTATGGCTACACCTTC. This translates into CASSLFQGRYGYTF. The V gene is TRBV28, the J gene TRBJ1-2, with a tentative D call TRBD1 (5 bases). Germline loops: CDR1 MDHEN, CDR2 SYDVKM. The V end lost 1 base, the J end lost 4 bases, and 10 bases lay between the germline ends. CDR3 length equals 14 residues.

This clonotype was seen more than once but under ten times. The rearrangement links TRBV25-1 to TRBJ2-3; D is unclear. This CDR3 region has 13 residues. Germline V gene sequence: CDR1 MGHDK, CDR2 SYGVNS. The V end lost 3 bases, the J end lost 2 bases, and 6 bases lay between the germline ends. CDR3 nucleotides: TGTGCCAGCAGTGAGCCGGCCACAGATACGCAGTATTTT. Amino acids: CASSEPATDTQYF.

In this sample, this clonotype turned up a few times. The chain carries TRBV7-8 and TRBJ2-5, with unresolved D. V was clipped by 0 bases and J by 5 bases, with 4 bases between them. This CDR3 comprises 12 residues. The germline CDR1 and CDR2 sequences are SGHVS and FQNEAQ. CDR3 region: CASSLARETQYF. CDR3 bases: TGTGCCAGCAGCTTAGCGCGCGAGACCCAGTACTTC.

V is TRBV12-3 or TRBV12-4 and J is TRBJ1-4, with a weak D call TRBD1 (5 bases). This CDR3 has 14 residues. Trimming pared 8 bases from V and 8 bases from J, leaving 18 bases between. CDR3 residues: CASSPWGGREKLFF. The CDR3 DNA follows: TGTGCCAGCTCACCCTGGGGGGGTAGGGAAAAACTGTTTTTT.

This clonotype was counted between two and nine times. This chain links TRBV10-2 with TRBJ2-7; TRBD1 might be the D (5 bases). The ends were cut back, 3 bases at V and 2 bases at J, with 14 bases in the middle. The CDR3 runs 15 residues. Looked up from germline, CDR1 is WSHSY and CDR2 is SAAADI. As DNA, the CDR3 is TGCGCCAGCAGTGAACGGTCACAGGTAACCTACGAGCAGTACTTC. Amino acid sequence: CASSERSQVTYEQYF.

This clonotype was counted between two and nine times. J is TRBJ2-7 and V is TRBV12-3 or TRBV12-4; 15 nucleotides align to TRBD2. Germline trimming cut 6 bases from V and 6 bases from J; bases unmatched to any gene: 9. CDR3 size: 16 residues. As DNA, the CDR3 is TGTGCCAGCAGCCTCGGGACTAGCGGGGGGCAGAGCGAGCAGTACTTC. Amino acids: CASSLGTSGGQSEQYF.

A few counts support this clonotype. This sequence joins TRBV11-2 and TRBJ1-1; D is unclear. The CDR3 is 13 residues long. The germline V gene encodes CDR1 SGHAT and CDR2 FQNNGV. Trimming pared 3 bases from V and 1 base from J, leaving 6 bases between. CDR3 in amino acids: CASSLSGNTEAFF. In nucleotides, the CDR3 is TGTGCCAGCAGCTTGTCAGGGAACACTGAAGCTTTCTTT.

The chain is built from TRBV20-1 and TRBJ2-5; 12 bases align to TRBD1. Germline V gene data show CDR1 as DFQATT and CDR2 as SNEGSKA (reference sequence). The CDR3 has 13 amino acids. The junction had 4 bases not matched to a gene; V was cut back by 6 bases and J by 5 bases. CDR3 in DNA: TGCAGTGCCGCCGGGACAGGGGGCGAGACCCAGTACTTC. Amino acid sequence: CSAAGTGGETQYF.

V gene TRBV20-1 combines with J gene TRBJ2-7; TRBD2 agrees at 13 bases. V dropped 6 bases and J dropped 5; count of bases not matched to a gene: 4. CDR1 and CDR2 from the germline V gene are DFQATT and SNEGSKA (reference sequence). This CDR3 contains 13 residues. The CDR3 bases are TGCAGTGCGTGGACTAGCGGGGGCAACGAGCAGTACTTC. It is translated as CSAWTSGGNEQYF.

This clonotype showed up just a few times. In DNA form, the CDR3 reads TGTGCCAGCAGCCCCACGGGACCGAACTATGGCTACACCTTC. Protein product: CASSPTGPNYGYTF. J is TRBJ1-2 and V is TRBV7-8; possibly TRBD1 for D (5 bases). Germline-derived CDR1 and CDR2 are SGHVS and FQNEAQ. Trimming took 5 bases from V and 2 from J, leaving 12 bases between them. This CDR3 has 14 amino acids.